This is a list of T cell receptor beta chains from one sample in a study of human T cells and chemical hapten exposure. TCRdb re-called the RACE reads through MiXCR, storing one row per CDR3 protein. Altogether around 130,000 distinct CDR3 sequences are present, approximately 8.3% being singletons, with the ten largest covering approximately 2%. Sequencing was done on a sample of whole blood. These receptors all come from a male donor in good health. Some clones in this sample may be carry-over from other donors' samples. The CDR3 runs from the conserved cysteine through the conserved F or W. The D gene is left open where the match is weak. Only some rows state a clone size, as once, few, many or a class for expanded clones.

j_call: TRBJ2-6
clone_size: many
d_call: TRBD2
v_call: TRBV29-1
cdr3_aa: CSVVRGDSGANVLTF
cdr3_nt: TGCAGCGTTGTCCGGGGGGACTCTGGGGCCAACGTCCTGACTTTC

j_call: TRBJ1-6
clone_size: many
d_call: TRBD1
v_call: TRBV12-3/TRBV12-4
cdr3_aa: CASTSGQGHNSPLHF
cdr3_nt: TGTGCCAGCACCAGTGGACAGGGGCATAATTCACCCCTCCACTTT

j_call: TRBJ1-6
clone_size: NA
d_call: TRBD1
v_call: TRBV29-1
cdr3_aa: CSVGTGTDSPLHF
cdr3_nt: TGCAGCGTCGGGACAGGGACGGATTCACCCCTCCACTTT

j_call: TRBJ2-1
clone_size: few
d_call: TRBD2
v_call: TRBV7-6
cdr3_aa: CASSPGTSGSLYEQFF
cdr3_nt: TGTGCCAGCAGCCCGGGGACTAGCGGGAGTCTGTATGAGCAGTTCTTC

j_call: TRBJ1-1
clone_size: many
d_call: NA
v_call: TRBV4-1
cdr3_aa: CASSRPAGHNTEAFF
cdr3_nt: TGCGCCAGCAGCCGCCCGGCGGGACACAACACTGAAGCTTTCTTT

j_call: TRBJ1-1
clone_size: NA
d_call: TRBD1
v_call: TRBV6-2/TRBV6-3
cdr3_aa: CASRYTGTGLNTEAFF
cdr3_nt: TGTGCCAGCAGATATACCGGGACAGGCTTGAACACTGAAGCTTTCTTT

j_call: TRBJ2-7
clone_size: few
d_call: TRBD2
v_call: TRBV20-1
cdr3_aa: CSAVVVAGGKSYEQYF
cdr3_nt: TGCAGTGCTGTGGTTGTAGCGGGAGGCAAATCCTACGAGCAGTACTTC

j_call: TRBJ2-5
clone_size: few
d_call: NA
v_call: TRBV29-1
cdr3_aa: CSVVESRVRLETQYF
cdr3_nt: TGCAGCGTTGTGGAGTCTCGGGTGCGGTTAGAGACCCAGTACTTC

j_call: TRBJ2-7
clone_size: NA
d_call: NA
v_call: TRBV15
cdr3_aa: CATSRHRYSYEQYF
cdr3_nt: TGTGCCACCAGCAGGCACAGGTACTCCTACGAGCAGTACTTC

j_call: TRBJ2-5
clone_size: NA
d_call: NA
v_call: TRBV29-1
cdr3_aa: CAGEAETQYF
cdr3_nt: TGCGCTGGAGAGGCGGAGACCCAGTACTTC

j_call: TRBJ1-1
clone_size: few
d_call: TRBD1
v_call: TRBV5-1
cdr3_aa: CASSLQNPSRDRVINTEAFF
cdr3_nt: TGCGCCAGCAGCCTTCAGAACCCGTCCCGGGACAGGGTGATTAACACTGAAGCTTTCTTT

j_call: TRBJ2-1
clone_size: NA
d_call: TRBD1
v_call: TRBV7-3
cdr3_aa: CASSLDAGGRGNEQFF
cdr3_nt: TGTGCCAGCAGCTTGGATGCAGGGGGTAGGGGGAATGAGCAGTTCTTC

j_call: TRBJ1-6
clone_size: many
d_call: TRBD1
v_call: TRBV7-9
cdr3_aa: CASIPGTGDSPLHF
cdr3_nt: TGTGCCAGCATCCCCGGGACAGGGGATTCACCCCTCCACTTT

j_call: TRBJ1-2
clone_size: few
d_call: NA
v_call: TRBV6-1
cdr3_aa: CASSWGLDYGYTF
cdr3_nt: TGTGCCAGCAGTTGGGGACTCGACTATGGCTACACCTTC

j_call: TRBJ2-5
clone_size: few
d_call: TRBD2
v_call: TRBV5-4
cdr3_aa: CASRHSGRGVETQYF
cdr3_nt: TGTGCCAGCAGACATAGCGGGAGGGGGGTCGAGACCCAGTACTTC

j_call: TRBJ1-5
clone_size: many
d_call: TRBD1
v_call: TRBV29-1
cdr3_aa: CSVGQGADQPQHF
cdr3_nt: TGCAGCGTTGGACAGGGGGCCGATCAGCCCCAGCATTTT

j_call: TRBJ2-7
clone_size: NA
d_call: NA
v_call: TRBV27
cdr3_aa: CASSLYAGVGYEQYF
cdr3_nt: TGTGCCAGCAGTTTATATGCAGGGGTCGGCTACGAGCAGTACTTC

j_call: TRBJ2-1
clone_size: few
d_call: TRBD2
v_call: TRBV6-5
cdr3_aa: CASSYSPPLAGGSGANEQFF
cdr3_nt: TGTGCCAGCAGTTACTCGCCCCCCTTAGCGGGAGGATCGGGTGCCAATGAGCAGTTCTTC

j_call: TRBJ2-5
clone_size: few
d_call: NA
v_call: TRBV20-1
cdr3_aa: CSARDRDNPWETQYF
cdr3_nt: TGCAGTGCTAGAGACCGGGACAACCCTTGGGAGACCCAGTACTTC

j_call: TRBJ2-1
clone_size: NA
d_call: TRBD1
v_call: TRBV10-3
cdr3_aa: CAISEYRDSEQFF
cdr3_nt: TGTGCCATCAGTGAGTACAGGGACAGTGAGCAGTTCTTC

j_call: TRBJ2-2
clone_size: many
d_call: TRBD1
v_call: TRBV29-1
cdr3_aa: CSVHTGGSNTGELFF
cdr3_nt: TGCAGCGTTCATACAGGGGGATCGAACACCGGGGAGCTGTTTTTT

j_call: TRBJ2-3
clone_size: many
d_call: NA
v_call: TRBV12-3/TRBV12-4
cdr3_aa: CASSLDQGGAKYF
cdr3_nt: TGTGCCAGCAGTTTAGACCAAGGGGGGGCCAAGTATTTT

j_call: TRBJ2-1
clone_size: many
d_call: TRBD2
v_call: TRBV7-3
cdr3_aa: CASSLVGGGANDNEQFF
cdr3_nt: TGTGCCAGCAGCTTAGTGGGCGGGGGAGCGAACGACAATGAGCAGTTCTTC

j_call: TRBJ2-1
clone_size: many
d_call: TRBD2
v_call: TRBV6-2/TRBV6-3
cdr3_aa: CASSYDGRGSSYNEQFF
cdr3_nt: TGTGCCAGCAGTTACGACGGGAGGGGTAGCTCCTACAATGAGCAGTTCTTC

j_call: TRBJ1-2
clone_size: NA
d_call: TRBD1
v_call: TRBV19
cdr3_aa: CASNRGGTDYGYTF
cdr3_nt: TGTGCCAGTAACCGAGGGGGGACAGACTATGGCTACACCTTC

j_call: TRBJ2-1
clone_size: NA
d_call: NA
v_call: TRBV14
cdr3_aa: CASSQVEPALIRNEQFF
cdr3_nt: TGTGCCAGCAGCCAAGTAGAGCCAGCTTTAATCCGAAATGAGCAGTTCTTC

j_call: TRBJ2-2
clone_size: many
d_call: NA
v_call: TRBV27
cdr3_aa: CASSPLGAGQNTGELFF
cdr3_nt: TGTGCCAGCAGTCCCCTAGGGGCGGGTCAGAACACCGGGGAGCTGTTTTTT

j_call: TRBJ2-1
clone_size: NA
d_call: TRBD2
v_call: TRBV7-2
cdr3_aa: CASSFWASGRGNEQFF
cdr3_nt: TGTGCCAGCAGCTTTTGGGCTAGCGGGAGGGGCAATGAGCAGTTCTTC

j_call: TRBJ2-5
clone_size: few
d_call: TRBD2
v_call: TRBV20-1
cdr3_aa: CSARRLAGGPQETQYF
cdr3_nt: TGCAGTGCTAGAAGACTAGCGGGGGGACCGCAAGAGACCCAGTACTTC

j_call: TRBJ2-1
clone_size: many
d_call: NA
v_call: TRBV20-1
cdr3_aa: CSARNPGRQGFHEQFF
cdr3_nt: TGCAGTGCTAGAAACCCCGGTAGGCAGGGTTTTCATGAGCAGTTCTTC

j_call: TRBJ2-3
clone_size: few
d_call: NA
v_call: TRBV7-9
cdr3_aa: CASSLWITQFTDTQYF
cdr3_nt: TGTGCCAGCAGCTTATGGATAACACAGTTCACAGATACGCAGTATTTT

j_call: TRBJ2-3
clone_size: NA
d_call: TRBD2
v_call: TRBV11-2
cdr3_aa: CASSFNGDLAGAVDTQYF
cdr3_nt: TGTGCCAGCAGCTTCAATGGAGACCTAGCGGGAGCGGTAGATACGCAGTATTTT

j_call: TRBJ1-1
clone_size: many
d_call: TRBD1
v_call: TRBV3-1
cdr3_aa: CASSQGPGQGSTEAFF
cdr3_nt: TGTGCCAGCAGCCAAGGTCCGGGACAGGGCAGCACTGAAGCTTTCTTT

j_call: TRBJ2-5
clone_size: few
d_call: NA
v_call: TRBV14
cdr3_aa: CASSQEGTQETQYF
cdr3_nt: TGTGCCAGCAGCCAAGAGGGGACCCAAGAGACCCAGTACTTC

j_call: TRBJ1-2
clone_size: many
d_call: TRBD1
v_call: TRBV4-3
cdr3_aa: CASSQWTGVYGYTF
cdr3_nt: TGCGCCAGCAGCCAATGGACAGGGGTATATGGCTACACCTTC

j_call: TRBJ2-7
clone_size: NA
d_call: NA
v_call: TRBV19
cdr3_aa: CASSEDPTPSYEQYF
cdr3_nt: TGTGCCAGTAGTGAAGACCCTACACCATCCTACGAGCAGTACTTC

j_call: TRBJ2-7
clone_size: many
d_call: TRBD1
v_call: TRBV27
cdr3_aa: CASSLSTGPYEQYF
cdr3_nt: TGTGCCAGCAGTTTATCGACAGGGCCCTACGAGCAGTACTTC

j_call: TRBJ2-1
clone_size: few
d_call: NA
v_call: TRBV24-1
cdr3_aa: CATSDLGYNEQFF
cdr3_nt: TGTGCCACCAGTGATTTAGGTTACAATGAGCAGTTCTTC

j_call: TRBJ1-5
clone_size: NA
d_call: NA
v_call: TRBV12-3/TRBV12-4
cdr3_aa: CASSPGVGQPQHF
cdr3_nt: TGTGCCAGCAGTCCCGGGGTGGGTCAGCCCCAGCATTTT

j_call: TRBJ1-1
clone_size: NA
d_call: NA
v_call: TRBV27
cdr3_aa: CASSFQPADTEAFF
cdr3_nt: TGTGCCAGCAGTTTCCAGCCCGCTGACACTGAAGCTTTCTTT

j_call: TRBJ2-3
clone_size: NA
d_call: NA
v_call: TRBV6-5
cdr3_aa: CASSYSREGGVLTDTQYF
cdr3_nt: TGTGCCAGCAGTTACTCGAGGGAAGGGGGGGTTCTCACAGATACGCAGTATTTT

j_call: TRBJ1-2
clone_size: few
d_call: NA
v_call: TRBV6-6
cdr3_aa: CASSPTGSYTF
cdr3_nt: TGTGCCAGCAGTCCGACAGGATCCTACACCTTC

j_call: TRBJ2-7
clone_size: NA
d_call: TRBD1
v_call: TRBV14
cdr3_aa: CASSQVVGQGSYEQYF
cdr3_nt: TGTGCCAGCAGCCAAGTAGTCGGACAGGGATCCTACGAGCAGTACTTC

j_call: TRBJ2-1
clone_size: many
d_call: TRBD2
v_call: TRBV4-3
cdr3_aa: CASSTTSGPYNEQFF
cdr3_nt: TGCGCCAGCAGCACCACTAGCGGGCCTTACAATGAGCAGTTCTTC

j_call: TRBJ2-7
clone_size: NA
d_call: TRBD2
v_call: TRBV27
cdr3_aa: CASSLFGTSGRNKAYEQYF
cdr3_nt: TGTGCCAGCAGTTTGTTCGGGACTAGCGGGAGGAATAAGGCCTACGAGCAGTACTTC

j_call: TRBJ2-6
clone_size: NA
d_call: NA
v_call: TRBV20-1
cdr3_aa: CSALTGTVSGANVLTF
cdr3_nt: TGCAGTGCCTTGACAGGCACTGTCTCTGGGGCCAACGTCCTGACTTTC

j_call: TRBJ1-3
clone_size: NA
d_call: NA
v_call: TRBV5-1
cdr3_aa: CASSLTQGNTIYF
cdr3_nt: TGCGCCAGCAGCTTGACACAGGGAAACACCATATATTTT

j_call: TRBJ2-7
clone_size: NA
d_call: NA
v_call: TRBV9
cdr3_aa: CASSVVGDQSEQYF
cdr3_nt: TGTGCCAGCAGCGTAGTGGGGGACCAGAGCGAGCAGTACTTC

j_call: TRBJ2-3
clone_size: few
d_call: NA
v_call: TRBV5-1
cdr3_aa: CASSLAVGAVADTQYF
cdr3_nt: TGCGCCAGCAGCTTGGCCGTGGGGGCTGTTGCAGATACGCAGTATTTT

j_call: TRBJ2-7
clone_size: NA
d_call: TRBD1
v_call: TRBV6-5
cdr3_aa: CASSPGQRVYEQYF
cdr3_nt: TGTGCCAGCAGCCCGGGACAGCGTGTCTACGAGCAGTACTTC

j_call: TRBJ1-2
clone_size: many
d_call: TRBD1
v_call: TRBV7-9
cdr3_aa: CASSSTGNGYTF
cdr3_nt: TGTGCCAGCAGCTCGACAGGGAATGGCTACACCTTC

j_call: TRBJ2-3
clone_size: NA
d_call: TRBD2
v_call: TRBV7-9
cdr3_aa: CASSPGTSGGARDTQYF
cdr3_nt: TGTGCCAGCAGCCCCGGGACTAGCGGGGGGGCAAGAGATACGCAGTATTTT

j_call: TRBJ1-2
clone_size: NA
d_call: TRBD1
v_call: TRBV27
cdr3_aa: CASSNTGQGDYGYTF
cdr3_nt: TGTGCCAGCAGCAACACTGGACAGGGGGACTATGGCTACACCTTC

j_call: TRBJ2-1
clone_size: many
d_call: TRBD2
v_call: TRBV27
cdr3_aa: CASSSGLGNEQFF
cdr3_nt: TGTGCCAGCAGTTCGGGACTAGGAAATGAGCAGTTCTTC

j_call: TRBJ2-7
clone_size: few
d_call: NA
v_call: TRBV14
cdr3_aa: CASSQGPGQLIYEQYF
cdr3_nt: TGTGCCAGCAGCCAAGGCCCCGGACAGCTAATCTACGAGCAGTACTTC

j_call: TRBJ2-1
clone_size: few
d_call: NA
v_call: TRBV20-1
cdr3_aa: CSASLPTLGRLGGEQFF
cdr3_nt: TGCAGTGCTAGCCTCCCAACCCTAGGTCGGTTAGGTGGTGAGCAGTTCTTC

j_call: TRBJ2-1
clone_size: many
d_call: TRBD2
v_call: TRBV20-1
cdr3_aa: CSARLAGESYNEQFF
cdr3_nt: TGCAGTGCTAGACTAGCGGGAGAATCTTACAATGAGCAGTTCTTC

j_call: TRBJ1-4
clone_size: many
d_call: NA
v_call: TRBV5-1
cdr3_aa: CASRQTEKLFF
cdr3_nt: TGCGCCAGCCGTCAAACAGAAAAACTGTTTTTT

j_call: TRBJ2-3
clone_size: NA
d_call: NA
v_call: TRBV7-2
cdr3_aa: CASRYRTGTDTQYF
cdr3_nt: TGTGCCAGCAGATATAGGACTGGGACAGATACGCAGTATTTT